This TCR beta chain was recorded in a study of blood T cell repertoires in COVID-19. The CDR3 is made up of 15 amino acids. Germline V gene lookup returns CDR1 MGHDK and CDR2 SYGVNS. V shed 1 base, J shed 0 bases, and the junction held 1 base outside the gene matches. Residents of about two dozen US areas, aged roughly 18 to 90 years, made up the participants. Per the authors' pipeline: Amplification with reference gene primers provided the estimates of nucleated cell counts. TCRdb keeps only in-frame clones here, not all; method: immunoSEQ multiplex PCR. V and J calls and clone size follow that table, whereas D and trimming were derived from the DNA. The sample carries approximately 440,000 clones, about nine tenths recorded once.

The sequencing sample was made of PBMCs or T cells enriched from blood (not recorded which). This chain uses TRBV25-1 with TRBJ2-5, with 8 bases aligning to TRBD2. The clonotype originates from a woman aged 18-30 years who had recovered from COVID-19. The CDR3: CASSESGGYQETQYF. CDR3 DNA: TGTGCCAGCAGTGAATCGGGGGGGTACCAAGAGACCCAGTACTTC.